This T cell receptor beta chain was sequenced during a study of T cell changes during pregnancy in multiple sclerosis. The data were produced by immunoSEQ multiplex PCR, yet TCRdb's version contains in-frame clones alone and is incomplete. The table includes just under 80,000 clones, 80% to 95% detected once. The J segment lost 15 bases and the V segment lost 4 bases, leaving 6 bases of the junction unmatched. The CDR3 extends over 12 amino acids. The germline CDR1 and CDR2 sequences are ENHRY and SYGVKD. The sequenced sample was peripheral blood, obtained in the second trimester of pregnancy. This chain uses TRBV10-3 with TRBJ1-6; 7 nucleotides agree with TRBD1. The clonotype originates from a female donor in good health, enrolled as a control in a pregnancy study. CDR3 in amino acids: CAISGMDRLLHF. CDR3 in DNA: TGTGCCATCAGTGGGATGGACAGGCTCCTCCACTTT.